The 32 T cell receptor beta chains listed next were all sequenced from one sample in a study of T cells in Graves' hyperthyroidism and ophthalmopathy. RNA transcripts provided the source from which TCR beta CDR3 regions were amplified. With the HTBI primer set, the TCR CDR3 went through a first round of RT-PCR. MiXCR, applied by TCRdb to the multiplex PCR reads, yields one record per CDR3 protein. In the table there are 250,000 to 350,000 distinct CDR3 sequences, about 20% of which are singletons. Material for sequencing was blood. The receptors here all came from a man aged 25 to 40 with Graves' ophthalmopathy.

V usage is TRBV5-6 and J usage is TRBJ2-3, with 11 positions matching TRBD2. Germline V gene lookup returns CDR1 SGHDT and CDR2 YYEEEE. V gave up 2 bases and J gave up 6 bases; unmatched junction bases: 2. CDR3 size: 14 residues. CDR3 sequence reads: CASSLLAGGDTQYF. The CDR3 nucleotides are TGTGCCAGCAGCTTATTAGCGGGAGGGGATACGCAGTATTTT.

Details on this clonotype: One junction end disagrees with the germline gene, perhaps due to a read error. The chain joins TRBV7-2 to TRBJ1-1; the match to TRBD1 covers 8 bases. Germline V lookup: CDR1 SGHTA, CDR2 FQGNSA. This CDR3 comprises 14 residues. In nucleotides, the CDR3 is TGTGCCAGCAGCACACACAGGGGGAACACTGGAGCTTTCTTT. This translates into CASSTHRGNTGAFF.

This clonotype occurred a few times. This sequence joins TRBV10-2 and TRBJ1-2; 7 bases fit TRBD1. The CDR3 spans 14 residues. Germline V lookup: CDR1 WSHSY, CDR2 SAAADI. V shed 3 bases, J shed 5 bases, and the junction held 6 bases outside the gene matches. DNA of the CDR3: TGCGCCAGCAGTGAAGGACAGGCTCCTTATGGCTACACCTTC. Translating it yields CASSEGQAPYGYTF.

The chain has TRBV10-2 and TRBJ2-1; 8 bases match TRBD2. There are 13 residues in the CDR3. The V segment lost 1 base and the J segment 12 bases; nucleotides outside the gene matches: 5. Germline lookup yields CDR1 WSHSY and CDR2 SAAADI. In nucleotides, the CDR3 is TGCGCCAGCAGTGAGTTTAGCGGGGTACGGCAGTTCTTC. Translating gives CASSEFSGVRQFF.

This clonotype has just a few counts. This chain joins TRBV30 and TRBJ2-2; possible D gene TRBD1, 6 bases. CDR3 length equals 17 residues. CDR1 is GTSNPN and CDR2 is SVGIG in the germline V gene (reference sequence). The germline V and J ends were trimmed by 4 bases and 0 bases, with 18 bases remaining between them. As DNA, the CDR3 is TGTGCCTGGATTAGCCAGTGGGGGACACCGAACACCGGGGAGCTGTTTTTT. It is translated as CAWISQWGTPNTGELFF.

The CDR3 protein is CSAYGADTQYF. The CDR3 DNA is TGCAGTGCTTACGGGGCGGATACGCAGTATTTT. The J gene is TRBJ2-3, the V gene TRBV20-1; D is perhaps TRBD1 or TRBD2 (5 bases each). Trimming pared 5 bases from V and 6 bases from J, leaving 9 bases between. This CDR3 is built from 11 residues. The germline V gene encodes CDR1 DFQATT and CDR2 SNEGSKA (reference sequence).

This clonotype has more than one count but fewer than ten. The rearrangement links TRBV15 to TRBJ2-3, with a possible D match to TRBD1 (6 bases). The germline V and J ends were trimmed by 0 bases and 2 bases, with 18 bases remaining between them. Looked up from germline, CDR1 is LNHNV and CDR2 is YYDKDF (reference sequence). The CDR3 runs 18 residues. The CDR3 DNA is TGTGCCACCAGCAGAGATTCGGGACACTCGCCGAACACAGATACGCAGTATTTT. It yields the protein CATSRDSGHSPNTDTQYF.

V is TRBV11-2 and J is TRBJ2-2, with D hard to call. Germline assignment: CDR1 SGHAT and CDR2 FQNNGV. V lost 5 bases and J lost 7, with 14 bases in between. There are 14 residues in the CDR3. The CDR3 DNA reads TGTGCCAGCAGCCCAACACTGGCGGTCGGGGAGCTGTTTTTT. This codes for CASSPTLAVGELFF.

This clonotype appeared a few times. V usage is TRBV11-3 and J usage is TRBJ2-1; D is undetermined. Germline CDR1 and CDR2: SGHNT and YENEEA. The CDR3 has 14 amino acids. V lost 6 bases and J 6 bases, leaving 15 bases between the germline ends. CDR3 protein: CASSFEVLGNEQFF. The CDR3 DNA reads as TGTGCCAGCAGTTTCGAGGTCCTCGGCAATGAGCAGTTCTTC.

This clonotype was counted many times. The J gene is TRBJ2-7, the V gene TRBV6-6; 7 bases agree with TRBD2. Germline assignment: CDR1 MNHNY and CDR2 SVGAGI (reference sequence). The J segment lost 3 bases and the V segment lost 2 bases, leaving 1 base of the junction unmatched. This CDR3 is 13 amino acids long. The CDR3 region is CASSYQRDYEQYF. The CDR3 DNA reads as TGTGCCAGCAGTTACCAGCGGGACTACGAGCAGTACTTC.

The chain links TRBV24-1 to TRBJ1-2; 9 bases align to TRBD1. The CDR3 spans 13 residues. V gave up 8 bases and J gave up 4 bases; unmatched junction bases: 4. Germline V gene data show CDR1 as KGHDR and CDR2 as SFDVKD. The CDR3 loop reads CATTPGQGYGYTF. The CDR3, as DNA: TGTGCCACCACCCCGGGACAGGGCTATGGCTACACCTTC.

CDR3 coding DNA: TGCAGCGTGGCCCTTAGCGGGGGTAGCACAGATACGCAGTATTTT. Amino acids: CSVALSGGSTDTQYF. The chain couples TRBV29-1 to TRBJ2-3; 9 nucleotides align to TRBD2. The CDR3 is made up of 15 amino acids. The V segment lost 6 bases and the J segment 0 bases; nucleotides outside the gene matches: 7. Germline values: CDR1 SQVTM, CDR2 ANQGSEA.

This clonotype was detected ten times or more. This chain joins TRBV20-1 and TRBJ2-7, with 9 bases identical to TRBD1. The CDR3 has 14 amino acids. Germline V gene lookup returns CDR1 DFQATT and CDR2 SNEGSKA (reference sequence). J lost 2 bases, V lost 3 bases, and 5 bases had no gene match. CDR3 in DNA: TGCAGTGCTAGTTTGGGGACAGGGCCCTACGAGCAGTACTTC. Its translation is CSASLGTGPYEQYF.

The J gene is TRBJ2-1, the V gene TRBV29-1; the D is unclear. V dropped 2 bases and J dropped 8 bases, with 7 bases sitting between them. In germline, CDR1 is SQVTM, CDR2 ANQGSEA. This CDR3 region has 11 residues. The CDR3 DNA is TGCAGCGTTGAATCGGGCGATGAGCAGTTCTTC. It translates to CSVESGDEQFF.

The CDR3 nucleotides are TGCAGTGCTAGATTTACAACAGCTGGGGCCAACGTCCTGACTTTC. Its protein product is CSARFTTAGANVLTF. The chain combines TRBV20-1 with TRBJ2-6, with D unclear. Trimming pared 2 bases from V and 2 bases from J, leaving 10 bases between. Germline V gives CDR1 DFQATT, CDR2 SNEGSKA (reference sequence). This CDR3 has 15 amino acids.

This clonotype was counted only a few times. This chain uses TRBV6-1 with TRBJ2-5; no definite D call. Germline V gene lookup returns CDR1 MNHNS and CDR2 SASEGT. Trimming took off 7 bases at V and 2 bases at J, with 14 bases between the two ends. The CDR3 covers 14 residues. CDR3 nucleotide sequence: TGTGCCAGCACTAGGGCGGTAACTCAAGAGACCCAGTACTTC. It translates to CASTRAVTQETQYF.

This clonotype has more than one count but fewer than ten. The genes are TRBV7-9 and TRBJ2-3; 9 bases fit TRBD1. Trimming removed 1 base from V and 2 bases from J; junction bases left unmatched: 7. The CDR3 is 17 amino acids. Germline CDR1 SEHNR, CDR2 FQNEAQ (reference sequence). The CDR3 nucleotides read TGTGCCAGCAGCTTAGGATGGCGGACAGGGGTCACAGATACGCAGTATTTT. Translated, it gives CASSLGWRTGVTDTQYF.

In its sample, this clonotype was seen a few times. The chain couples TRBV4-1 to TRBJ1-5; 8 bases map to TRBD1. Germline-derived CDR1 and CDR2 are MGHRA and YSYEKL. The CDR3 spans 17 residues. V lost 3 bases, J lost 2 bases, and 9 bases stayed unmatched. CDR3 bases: TGCGCCAGCAGCCACCGGACAGGGTTCGGTCGCAATCAGCCCCAGCATTTT. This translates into CASSHRTGFGRNQPQHF.

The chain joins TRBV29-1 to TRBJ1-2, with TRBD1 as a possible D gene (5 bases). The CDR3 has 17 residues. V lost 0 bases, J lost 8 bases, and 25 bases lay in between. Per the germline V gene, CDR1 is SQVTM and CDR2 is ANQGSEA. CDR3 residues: CSVEDRQLDRSWDGYTF. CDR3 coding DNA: TGCAGCGTTGAAGATCGACAGTTAGACCGGTCTTGGGACGGCTACACCTTC. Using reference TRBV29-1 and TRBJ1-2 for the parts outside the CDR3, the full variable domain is SAVISQKPSRDICQRGTSLTIQCQVDSQVTMMFWYRQQPGQSLTLIATANQGSEATYESGFVIDKFPISRPNLTFSTLTVSNMSPEDSSIYLCSVEDRQLDRSWDGYTFGSGTRLTVV.

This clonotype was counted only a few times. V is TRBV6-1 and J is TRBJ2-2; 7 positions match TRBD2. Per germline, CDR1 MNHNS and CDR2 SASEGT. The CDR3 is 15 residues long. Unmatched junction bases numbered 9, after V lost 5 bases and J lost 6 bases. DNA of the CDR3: TGTGCCAGCAGTTCGCGGGAGTTAGTGGCCGGGGAGCTGTTTTTT. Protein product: CASSSRELVAGELFF.

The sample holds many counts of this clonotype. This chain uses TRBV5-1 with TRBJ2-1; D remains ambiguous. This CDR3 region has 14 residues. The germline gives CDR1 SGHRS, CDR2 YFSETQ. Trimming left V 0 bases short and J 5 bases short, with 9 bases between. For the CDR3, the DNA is TGCGCCAGCAGCTTGGTATATGGCAACAATGAGCAGTTCTTC. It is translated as CASSLVYGNNEQFF.

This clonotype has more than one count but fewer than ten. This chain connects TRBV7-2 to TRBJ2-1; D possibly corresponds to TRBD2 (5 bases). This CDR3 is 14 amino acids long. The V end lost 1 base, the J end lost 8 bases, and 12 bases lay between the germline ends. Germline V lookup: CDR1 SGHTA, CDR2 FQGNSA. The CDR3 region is CASSLDLSRDEQFF. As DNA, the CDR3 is TGTGCCAGCAGCTTAGATCTATCGAGGGATGAGCAGTTCTTC.

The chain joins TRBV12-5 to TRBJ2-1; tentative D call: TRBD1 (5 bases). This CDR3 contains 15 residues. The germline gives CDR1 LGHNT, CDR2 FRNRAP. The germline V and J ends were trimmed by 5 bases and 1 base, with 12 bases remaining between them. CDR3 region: CASGDSGLSYNEQFF. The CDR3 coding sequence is TGTGCTAGTGGTGATTCAGGGTTGTCCTACAATGAGCAGTTCTTC.

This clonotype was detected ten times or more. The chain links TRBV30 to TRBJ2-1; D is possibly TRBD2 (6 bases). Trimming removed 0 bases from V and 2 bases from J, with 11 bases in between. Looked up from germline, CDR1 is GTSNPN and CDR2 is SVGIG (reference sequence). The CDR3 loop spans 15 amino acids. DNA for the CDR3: TGTGCCTGGAGTGTACGCGGGACCCCCTACAATGAGCAGTTCTTC. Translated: CAWSVRGTPYNEQFF.

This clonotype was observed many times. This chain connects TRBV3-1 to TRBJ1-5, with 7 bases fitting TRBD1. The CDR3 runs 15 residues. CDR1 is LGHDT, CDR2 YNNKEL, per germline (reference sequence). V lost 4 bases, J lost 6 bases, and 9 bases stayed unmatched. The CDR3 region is CASSPDRDHFQPQHF. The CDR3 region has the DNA TGTGCCAGCAGCCCCGACAGGGATCATTTTCAGCCCCAGCATTTT.

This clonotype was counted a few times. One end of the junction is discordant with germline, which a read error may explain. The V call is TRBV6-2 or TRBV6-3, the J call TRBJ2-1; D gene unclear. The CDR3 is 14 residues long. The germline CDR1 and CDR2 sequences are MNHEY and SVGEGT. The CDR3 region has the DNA TGTGCCAGCAGTCACTCCCCCACAATGACTGCGCAGTTCTTC. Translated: CASSHSPTMTAQFF.

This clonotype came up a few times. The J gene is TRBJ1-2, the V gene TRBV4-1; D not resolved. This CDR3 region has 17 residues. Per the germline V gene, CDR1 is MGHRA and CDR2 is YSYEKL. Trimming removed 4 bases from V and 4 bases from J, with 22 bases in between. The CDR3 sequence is CASSRDPGNPSFYGYTF. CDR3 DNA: TGCGCCAGCAGCCGAGACCCGGGTAACCCGTCCTTCTATGGCTACACCTTC.

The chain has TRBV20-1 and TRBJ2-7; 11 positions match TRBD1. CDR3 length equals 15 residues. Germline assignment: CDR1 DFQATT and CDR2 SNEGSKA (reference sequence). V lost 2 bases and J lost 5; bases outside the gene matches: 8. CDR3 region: CSARPPGQGDHEQYF. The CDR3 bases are TGCAGTGCTAGACCCCCGGGACAGGGGGACCACGAGCAGTACTTC.

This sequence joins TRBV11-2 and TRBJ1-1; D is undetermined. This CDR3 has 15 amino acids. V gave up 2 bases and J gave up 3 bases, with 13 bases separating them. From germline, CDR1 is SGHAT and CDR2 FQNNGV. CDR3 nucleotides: TGTGCCAGCAGCTTATCGTGGGGAGAGGACACTGAAGCTTTCTTT. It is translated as CASSLSWGEDTEAFF.

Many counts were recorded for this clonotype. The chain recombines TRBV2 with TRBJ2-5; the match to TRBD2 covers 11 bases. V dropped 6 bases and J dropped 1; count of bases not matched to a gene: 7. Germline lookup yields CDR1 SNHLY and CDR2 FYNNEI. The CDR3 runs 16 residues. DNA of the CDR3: TGTGCCAGCAGGGCTGTGGGGACTAGCGGCCAAGAGACCCAGTACTTC. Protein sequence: CASRAVGTSGQETQYF.

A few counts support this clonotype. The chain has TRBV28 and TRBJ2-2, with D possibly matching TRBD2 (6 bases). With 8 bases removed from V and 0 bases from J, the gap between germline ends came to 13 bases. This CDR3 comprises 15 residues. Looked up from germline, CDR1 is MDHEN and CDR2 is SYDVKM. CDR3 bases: TGTGCCAGCCGGAACGGGGGAACGAACACCGGGGAGCTGTTTTTT. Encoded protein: CASRNGGTNTGELFF.

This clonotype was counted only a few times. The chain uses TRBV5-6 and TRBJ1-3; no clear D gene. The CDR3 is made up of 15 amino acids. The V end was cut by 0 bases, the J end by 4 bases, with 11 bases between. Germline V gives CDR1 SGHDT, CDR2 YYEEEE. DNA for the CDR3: TGTGCCAGCAGCTTGGATCTGGGGTTCGGAAACACCATATATTTT. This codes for CASSLDLGFGNTIYF.